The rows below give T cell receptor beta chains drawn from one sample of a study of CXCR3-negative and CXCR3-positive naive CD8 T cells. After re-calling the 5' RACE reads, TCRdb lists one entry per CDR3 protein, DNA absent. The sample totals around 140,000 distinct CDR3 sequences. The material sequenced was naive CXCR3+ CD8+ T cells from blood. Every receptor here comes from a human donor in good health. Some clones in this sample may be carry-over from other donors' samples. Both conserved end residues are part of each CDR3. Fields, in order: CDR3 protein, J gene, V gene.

CASSLMPRGESSYNEQFF | TRBJ2-1 | TRBV12-3/TRBV12-4
CASSVMERENEQYF | TRBJ2-7 | TRBV9
CASSLTTEGLLDEQYF | TRBJ2-7 | TRBV19
CASSSSVGTGELFF | TRBJ2-2 | TRBV7-8
CASSLGVSEKLFF | TRBJ1-4 | TRBV13
CASSKGTVGNTEAFF | TRBJ1-1 | TRBV5-1
CASSPLSGRLDEQFF | TRBJ2-1 | TRBV5-1
CASSLTSGGTYEQYF | TRBJ2-7 | TRBV27
CASSLGISGNNNEQYF | TRBJ2-7 | TRBV13
CSANPLGQGDTQYF | TRBJ2-3 | TRBV20-1
CASSLLGLAGELFF | TRBJ2-2 | TRBV5-6
CASSPGGGGDTQYF | TRBJ2-3 | TRBV7-3
CASSLSADTQYF | TRBJ2-3 | TRBV28
CSASEGYTGELFF | TRBJ2-2 | TRBV20-1
CASSEDDGGTEAFF | TRBJ1-1 | TRBV19
CASSLGTSGSPTDTQYF | TRBJ2-3 | TRBV7-2
CASSEYSRTEAFF | TRBJ1-1 | TRBV19
CASSEGRTGGYEQYF | TRBJ2-7 | TRBV2
CASSSMGPTNEQYF | TRBJ2-7 | TRBV27
CASSAPGRGFNEQFF | TRBJ2-1 | TRBV9
CASGSNDEGARTQYF | TRBJ2-5 | TRBV28
CASSSPSGAGELFF | TRBJ2-2 | TRBV7-9
CATGTSGRGFGEQYF | TRBJ2-7 | TRBV10-2
CASSHPSGRTPSTDTQYF | TRBJ2-3 | TRBV4-2
CAWTRLSTDTQYF | TRBJ2-3 | TRBV30
CASSLGENEQYF | TRBJ2-7 | TRBV7-2
CASSESRTSGFYEQYF | TRBJ2-7 | TRBV10-2
CASSGLAGNNEQFF | TRBJ2-1 | TRBV10-2
CASSLLRDSPTDTQYF | TRBJ2-3 | TRBV28
CASSELAGGGNEQFF | TRBJ2-1 | TRBV6-5
CASSYSGTGLYNEQFF | TRBJ2-1 | TRBV6-5
CASSLRSAEGEQFF | TRBJ2-1 | TRBV28
CASTKLAGEGYTQYF | TRBJ2-3 | TRBV5-4
CASSFGTPYNEQFF | TRBJ2-1 | TRBV5-6
CATSRDRGTAYNEQFF | TRBJ2-1 | TRBV15
CASSLGRRAGNQPQHF | TRBJ1-5 | TRBV28
CASSDSPAGTNNEQFF | TRBJ2-1 | TRBV7-3
CASSSGGTIVVSYEQYF | TRBJ2-7 | TRBV28
CATSDSTTGTSGNNEQFF | TRBJ2-1 | TRBV24-1
CSVVGGVSLSYNEQFF | TRBJ2-1 | TRBV29-1
CSALGGGVHEQYF | TRBJ2-7 | TRBV29-1
CASSLGQTTYEQYF | TRBJ2-7 | TRBV5-1
CASSQDREGYNEQFF | TRBJ2-1 | TRBV3-1
CASSQGQGVDEQYF | TRBJ2-7 | TRBV4-1
CASSQEAGGRHGYNEQFF | TRBJ2-1 | TRBV4-3
CATTDQGTGANVLTF | TRBJ2-6 | TRBV5-4
CASSRPPVPQETQYF | TRBJ2-5 | TRBV19
CASSLPGTGTLPLHF | TRBJ1-6 | TRBV28
CSVERQTYGYTF | TRBJ1-2 | TRBV29-1
CSVVPLTGELFF | TRBJ2-2 | TRBV29-1
CASSPLGQGGNTIYF | TRBJ1-3 | TRBV5-4
CASRYGVISNSPLHF | TRBJ1-6 | TRBV19
CSVMTGNTGELFF | TRBJ2-2 | TRBV29-1
CSVEGTGELFF | TRBJ2-2 | TRBV29-1
CASSHWTADNEQFF | TRBJ2-1 | TRBV3-1